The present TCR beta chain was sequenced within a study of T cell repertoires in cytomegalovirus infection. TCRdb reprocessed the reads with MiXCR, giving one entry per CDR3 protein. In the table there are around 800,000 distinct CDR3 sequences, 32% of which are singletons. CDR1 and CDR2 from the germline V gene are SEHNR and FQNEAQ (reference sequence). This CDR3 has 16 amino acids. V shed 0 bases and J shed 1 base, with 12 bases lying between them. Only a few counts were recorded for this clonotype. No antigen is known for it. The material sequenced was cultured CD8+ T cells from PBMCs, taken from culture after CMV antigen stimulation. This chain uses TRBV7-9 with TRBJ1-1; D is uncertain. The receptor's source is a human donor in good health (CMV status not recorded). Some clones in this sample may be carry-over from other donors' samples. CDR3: CASSLAPTVGNTEAFF. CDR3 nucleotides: TGTGCCAGCAGCTTAGCCCCAACCGTGGGGAACACTGAAGCTTTCTTT.